The source of this T cell receptor beta chain is a study of control samples from healthy donors and cancer patients. Data came from immunoSEQ multiplex PCR; TCRdb stores just in-frame clones and leaves some out. The sample includes about 140,000 clones, about 88% of them seen just once. The ends lost 1 base at V and 5 bases at J; junction bases unmatched: 7. Germline V gives CDR1 SGHRS, CDR2 YFSETQ. The CDR3 is made up of 15 amino acids. The chain has TRBV5-1 and TRBJ1-1; TRBD1 matches 8 bases. The sequencing input was blood. The sequence came from a woman aged 30 to 39 in good health. The CDR3 sequence is CASSLTTGGRTEAFF. The CDR3 bases are TGCGCCAGCAGCTTGACCACAGGGGGACGAACTGAAGCTTTCTTT.